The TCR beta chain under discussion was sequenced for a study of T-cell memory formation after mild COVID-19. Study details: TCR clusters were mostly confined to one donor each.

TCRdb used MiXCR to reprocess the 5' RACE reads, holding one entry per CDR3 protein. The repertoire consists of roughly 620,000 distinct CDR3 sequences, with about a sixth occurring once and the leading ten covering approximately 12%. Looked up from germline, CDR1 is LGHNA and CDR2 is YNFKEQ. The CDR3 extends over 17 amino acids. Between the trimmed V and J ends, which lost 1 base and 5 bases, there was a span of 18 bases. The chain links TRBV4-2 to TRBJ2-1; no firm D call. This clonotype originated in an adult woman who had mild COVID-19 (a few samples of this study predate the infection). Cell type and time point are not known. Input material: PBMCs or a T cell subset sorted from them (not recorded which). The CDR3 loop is CASSQVLSDNINNEQFF. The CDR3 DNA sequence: TGTGCCAGCAGCCAAGTTTTGTCAGATAATATCAACAATGAGCAGTTCTTC.